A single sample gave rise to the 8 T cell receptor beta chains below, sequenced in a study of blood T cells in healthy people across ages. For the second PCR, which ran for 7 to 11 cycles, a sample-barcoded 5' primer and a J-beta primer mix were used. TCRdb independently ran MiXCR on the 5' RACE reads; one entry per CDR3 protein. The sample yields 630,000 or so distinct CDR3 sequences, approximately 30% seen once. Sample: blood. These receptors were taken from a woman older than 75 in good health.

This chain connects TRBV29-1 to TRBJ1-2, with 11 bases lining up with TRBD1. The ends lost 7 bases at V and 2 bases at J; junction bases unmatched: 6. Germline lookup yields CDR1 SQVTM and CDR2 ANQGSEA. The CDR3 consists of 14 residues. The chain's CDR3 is CSAGQGETNYGYTF. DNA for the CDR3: TGCAGCGCGGGACAGGGGGAAACGAACTATGGCTACACCTTC. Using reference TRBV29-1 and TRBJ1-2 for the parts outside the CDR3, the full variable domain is SAVISQKPSRDICQRGTSLTIQCQVDSQVTMMFWYRQQPGQSLTLIATANQGSEATYESGFVIDKFPISRPNLTFSTLTVSNMSPEDSSIYLCSAGQGETNYGYTFGSGTRLTVV.

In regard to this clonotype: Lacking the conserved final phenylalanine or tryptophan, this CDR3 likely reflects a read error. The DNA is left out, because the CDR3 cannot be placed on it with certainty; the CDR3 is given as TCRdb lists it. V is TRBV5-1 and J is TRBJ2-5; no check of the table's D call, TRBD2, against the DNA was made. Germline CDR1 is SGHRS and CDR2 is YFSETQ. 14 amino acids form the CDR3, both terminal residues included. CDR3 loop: CASSYRAPQGDPVL.

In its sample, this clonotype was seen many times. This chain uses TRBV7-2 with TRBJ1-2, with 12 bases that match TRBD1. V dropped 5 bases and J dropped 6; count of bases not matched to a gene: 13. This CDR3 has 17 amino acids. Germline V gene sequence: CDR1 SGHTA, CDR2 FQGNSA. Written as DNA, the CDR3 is TGTGCCAGCAGCCCCCCGGGGACAGGGGGCTTCGCTAATGGCTACACCTTC. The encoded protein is CASSPPGTGGFANGYTF.

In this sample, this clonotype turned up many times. As DNA, the CDR3 is TGTGCCAGCAGCTTAGGGGGGACAGGGATAGGCGAGCAGTACTTC. Its translation: CASSLGGTGIGEQYF. V usage is TRBV7-9 and J usage is TRBJ2-7, with 9 bases fitting TRBD1. Germline V gene sequence: CDR1 SEHNR, CDR2 FQNEAQ (reference sequence). The V gene end was trimmed by 1 base and the J gene end by 6 bases; junction bases not matched to a gene: 7. This CDR3 region has 15 residues. The full variable domain, with the rest looked up from reference TRBV7-9 and TRBJ2-7, is DTGVSQNPRHKITKRGQNVTFRCDPISEHNRLYWYRQTLGQGPEFLTYFQNEAQLEKSRLLSDRFSAERPKGSFSTLEIQRTEQGDSAMYLCASSLGGTGIGEQYFGPGTRLTVT.

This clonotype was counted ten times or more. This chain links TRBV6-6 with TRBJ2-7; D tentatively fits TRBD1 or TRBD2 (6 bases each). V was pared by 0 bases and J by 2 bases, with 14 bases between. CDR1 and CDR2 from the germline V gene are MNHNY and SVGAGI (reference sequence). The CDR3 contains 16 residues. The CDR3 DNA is TGTGCCAGCAGTTACTCTGGGCAGGGGAGGACCTACGAGCAGTACTTC. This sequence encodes CASSYSGQGRTYEQYF.

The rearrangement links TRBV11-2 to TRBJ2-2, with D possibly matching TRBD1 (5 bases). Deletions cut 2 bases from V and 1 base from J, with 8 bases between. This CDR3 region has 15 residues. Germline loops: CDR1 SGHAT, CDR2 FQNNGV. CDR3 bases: TGTGCCAGCAGCTTAAACGGACAGAACACCGGGGAGCTGTTTTTT. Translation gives CASSLNGQNTGELFF.

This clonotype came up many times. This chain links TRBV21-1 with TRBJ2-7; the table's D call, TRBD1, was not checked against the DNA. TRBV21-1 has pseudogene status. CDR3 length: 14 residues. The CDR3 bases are TGTGCCAGCACGCCCATACCCTATTCCTACGAGCAGTACTTC. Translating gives CASTPIPYSYEQYF.

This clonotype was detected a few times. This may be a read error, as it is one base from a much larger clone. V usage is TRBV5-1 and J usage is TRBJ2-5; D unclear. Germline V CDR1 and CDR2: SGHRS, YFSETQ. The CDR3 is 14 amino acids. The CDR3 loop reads CVSSWLGTQETQYF. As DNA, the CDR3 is TGCGTCAGCAGCTGGCTAGGAACCCAAGAGACCCAGTACTTC.